These 21 T cell receptor beta chains were sequenced from one sample in a study of CD8+ T cells in alopecia areata. RNA, once extracted, was reverse transcribed into cDNA for use as the sequencing template. The repertoire was sequenced with immunoSEQ multiplex PCR; TCRdb's copy has only in-frame clones and lacks some. The sample consists of approximately 200,000 clones, 55% to 70% of them appearing once. Treatment noted: oral pan-JAK inhibitor, 5-10 mg twice daily. This specimen was CD4+ T cells sorted from blood, taken at week 4, from a patient treated with tofacitinib. Receptor source: a human donor with alopecia areata.

A few counts support this clone. The chain joins TRBV10-3 to TRBJ2-7; D is perhaps TRBD1 or TRBD2 (6 bases each). This CDR3 has 14 amino acids. V was clipped by 4 bases and J by 0 bases, with 10 bases between them. CDR1 and CDR2 (germline): ENHRY, SYGVKD. The DNA of the CDR3 is TGTGCCATCAGTGGGACGGGGGCCTCCTACGAGCAGTACTTC. It translates to CAISGTGASYEQYF.

V gene TRBV30 combines with J gene TRBJ2-3, with no clear D. Germline assignment: CDR1 GTSNPN and CDR2 SVGIG (reference sequence). Trimming shortened V by 4 bases and J by 6 bases, and 11 bases separated the two germline ends. The CDR3 is 12 amino acids. CDR3 in amino acids: CAWTPDWDTQYF. CDR3 bases: TGTGCCTGGACGCCCGACTGGGATACGCAGTATTTT. The complete variable domain, with remaining parts taken from reference TRBV30 and TRBJ2-3, reads SQTIHQWPATLVQPVGSPLSLECTVEGTSNPNLYWYRQAAGRGLQLLFYSVGIGQISSEVPQNLSASRPQDRQFILSSKKLLLSDSGFYLCAWTPDWDTQYFGPGTRLTVL.

The chain carries TRBV5-8 and TRBJ1-1; D remains ambiguous. CDR3 size: 14 residues. V was trimmed by 1 base and J by 0 bases, leaving 7 bases between them. The V gene's germline CDR1 is SGHTS and CDR2 YDEGEE. CDR3 loop: CASSLTHLNTEAFF. CDR3 nucleotides: TGTGCCAGCAGCTTGACGCATTTGAACACTGAAGCTTTCTTT. The full variable domain, rest sourced from reference TRBV5-8 and TRBJ1-1, is EAGVTQSPTHLIKTRGQQATLRCSPISGHTSVYWYQQALGLGLQFLLWYDEGEERNRGNFPPRFSGRQFPNYSSELNVNALELEDSALYLCASSLTHLNTEAFFGQGTRLTVV.

The chain has TRBV5-1 and TRBJ1-6; 8 bases are shared with TRBD1. J was trimmed by 10 bases and V by 3 bases; bases with no gene match: 6. The germline V gene encodes CDR1 SGHRS and CDR2 YFSETQ. The CDR3 is 14 amino acids. DNA for the CDR3: TGCGCCAGCAGCTCGCGACAGGGGAACTCACCCCTCCACTTT. Translated: CASSSRQGNSPLHF.

This chain links TRBV30 with TRBJ1-1, with unresolved D. Germline V gives CDR1 GTSNPN, CDR2 SVGIG (reference sequence). Trimming pared 0 bases from V and 7 bases from J, leaving 9 bases between. CDR3 size: 12 residues. The CDR3 coding sequence is TGTGCCTGGAGTGTACGTAAAGGTGAAGCTTTCTTT. Protein product: CAWSVRKGEAFF.

This clone was recorded once. The chain carries TRBV15 and TRBJ1-2; 7 nucleotides align to TRBD1. J was trimmed by 0 bases and V by 5 bases; bases with no gene match: 6. The CDR3 length is 15 residues. The germline V gene has CDR1 LNHNV and CDR2 YYDKDF (reference sequence). The CDR3 DNA sequence: TGTGCCACCAGCTCAGGGACAGTAGCTAACTATGGCTACACCTTC. Protein sequence: CATSSGTVANYGYTF.

This sequence joins TRBV10-3 and TRBJ2-4, with D uncertain. This CDR3 has 15 amino acids. Germline CDR1 and CDR2: ENHRY and SYGVKD. The germline V and J ends were trimmed by 4 bases and 1 base, with 11 bases remaining between them. This CDR3 is CAISGELVAKNIQYF. The DNA of the CDR3 is TGTGCCATCAGTGGGGAATTGGTGGCCAAAAACATTCAGTACTTC.

This chain uses TRBV9 with TRBJ1-2; the D gene is possibly TRBD1 (6 bases). This CDR3 is built from 15 residues. Trimming stripped 5 bases from V and 1 base from J, with 15 bases between. Germline V gene sequence: CDR1 SGDLS, CDR2 YYNGEE. The CDR3 nucleotides read TGTGCCAGCAGTGAAGGGACACGGCTTAACTATGGCTACACCTTC. As protein: CASSEGTRLNYGYTF.

The gene calls are TRBV25-1 and TRBJ1-5; unclear D gene. This CDR3 spans 16 amino acids. Germline V gene sequence: CDR1 MGHDK, CDR2 SYGVNS. V lost 1 base and J lost 2, with 12 bases in between. CDR3 amino acids: CASSESGVGGNQPQHF. The CDR3 nucleotides are TGTGCCAGCAGTGAATCAGGTGTTGGAGGCAATCAGCCCCAGCATTTT.

The V and J genes are TRBV4-3 and TRBJ2-5; 7 bases map to TRBD2. Unmatched junction bases numbered 6, after V lost 0 bases and J lost 2 bases. The CDR3 is 16 residues long. The germline V gene has CDR1 LGHNA and CDR2 YSLEER. DNA of the CDR3: TGCGCCAGCAGCCAAGACGACCTAGCGGATCAAGAGACCCAGTACTTC. Translating it yields CASSQDDLADQETQYF.

This chain links TRBV29-1 with TRBJ2-1; possible D gene TRBD2, 6 bases. V was shortened by 3 bases and J by 6 bases, with 24 bases between the two germline ends. The CDR3 runs to 17 residues. The germline V gene encodes CDR1 SQVTM and CDR2 ANQGSEA. CDR3 residues: CSVDGGMGSPGSNEQFF. The CDR3 nucleotides are TGCAGCGTTGACGGAGGGATGGGCAGTCCAGGAAGCAATGAGCAGTTCTTC.

This clone was picked up a small number of times. The chain joins TRBV5-1 to TRBJ2-3, with D possibly being TRBD1 or TRBD2 (5 bases each). The CDR3 is 14 amino acids. V was trimmed by 2 bases and J by 8 bases, leaving 15 bases between them. Germline values: CDR1 SGHRS, CDR2 YFSETQ. CDR3: CASSFPGAGGTQYF. CDR3 in DNA: TGCGCCAGCAGCTTCCCTGGGGCGGGTGGTACGCAGTATTTT.

The chain has TRBV29-1 and TRBJ2-1; 12 bases are a match to TRBD2. Germline V gene data show CDR1 as SQVTM and CDR2 as ANQGSEA. The junction had 3 bases not matched to a gene; V was cut back by 1 base and J by 5 bases. The CDR3 totals 15 residues. CDR3 bases: TGCAGCGTTGAAGGCCTAGCGGGGGGGCACAATGAGCAGTTCTTC. This codes for CSVEGLAGGHNEQFF.

The chain carries TRBV6-6 and TRBJ2-5; D unclear. Trimming took off 10 bases at V and 3 bases at J, with 15 bases between the two ends. CDR3 length equals 13 residues. CDR1 and CDR2 from the germline V gene are MNHNY and SVGAGI (reference sequence). CDR3 DNA: TGTGCCACCAGCCCAGCCCCGGAAGAGACCCAGTACTTC. Amino acid sequence: CATSPAPEETQYF.

This clone was detected only a few times. This chain connects TRBV7-2 to TRBJ2-7; unclear D gene. The CDR3 sequence is 12 residues long. Germline V gene sequence: CDR1 SGHTA, CDR2 FQGNSA. V lost 6 bases, J lost 6 bases, and 12 bases lay in between. CDR3 nucleotide sequence: TGTGCCAGCAGTCGTAGGGCAGGCGAGCAGTACTTC. It yields the protein CASSRRAGEQYF. The full variable domain, with the rest looked up from reference TRBV7-2 and TRBJ2-7, is GAGVSQSPSNKVTEKGKDVELRCDPISGHTALYWYRQSLGQGLEFLIYFQGNSAPDKSGLPSDRFSAERTGGSVSTLTIQRTQQEDSAVYLCASSRRAGEQYFGPGTRLTVT.

The chain employs TRBV5-4 and TRBJ2-5; tentative D call: TRBD2 (5 bases). In germline, CDR1 is SGHNT, CDR2 YYREEE (reference sequence). This CDR3 contains 14 residues. The CDR3, as DNA: TGTGCTTCGAGAGTAGCGCAGTACCAAGAGACCCAGTACTTC. It translates to CASRVAQYQETQYF.

The chain carries TRBV18 and TRBJ1-1; D call uncertain. Deletions cut 4 bases from V and 4 bases from J, with 16 bases between. The CDR3 is 15 residues long. Germline V gene lookup returns CDR1 KGHSH and CDR2 LQKENI. The CDR3 region is CASSLALAVGTEAFF. The CDR3 DNA sequence: TGTGCCAGCTCACTTGCCCTGGCTGTGGGCACTGAAGCTTTCTTT.

The genes are TRBV6-5 and TRBJ1-6; a possible D gene is TRBD1 (6 bases). Germline-derived CDR1 and CDR2 are MNHEY and SVGAGI. Trimming removed 6 bases from V and 10 bases from J, with 19 bases in between. This CDR3 comprises 15 residues. For the CDR3, the DNA is TGTGCCAGCAGCCGCAAAAAAGGGGGGGTCTCACCCCTCCACTTT. It translates to CASSRKKGGVSPLHF.

J is TRBJ1-2 and V is TRBV30, with a possible D match to TRBD1 (5 bases). V gave up 6 bases and J gave up 1 base, with 9 bases separating them. Germline CDR1 is GTSNPN and CDR2 is SVGIG (reference sequence). The CDR3 consists of 12 residues. The CDR3: CACDSHNYGYTF. For the CDR3, the DNA is TGTGCCTGCGACAGTCATAACTATGGCTACACCTTC. Variable domain in full (rest from reference TRBV30 and TRBJ1-2): SQTIHQWPATLVQPVGSPLSLECTVEGTSNPNLYWYRQAAGRGLQLLFYSVGIGQISSEVPQNLSASRPQDRQFILSSKKLLLSDSGFYLCACDSHNYGYTFGSGTRLTVV.

The chain recombines TRBV27 with TRBJ2-5; D is possibly TRBD2 (5 bases). CDR3 size: 13 residues. CDR1 and CDR2 from the germline V gene are MNHEY and SMNVEV (reference sequence). The V and J ends lost 8 bases and 1 base respectively, with 11 bases between them. This CDR3 reads CASGEGLQETQYF. The CDR3 DNA reads as TGTGCCAGCGGAGAAGGACTCCAAGAGACCCAGTACTTC.

The table lists this clone with a few counts. This chain uses TRBV23-1 with TRBJ1-4, with no clear D. TRBV23-1 is annotated as an ORF whose role is uncertain. The CDR3 runs to 14 residues. V dropped 3 bases and J dropped 7 bases, with 12 bases sitting between them. The CDR3 DNA reads as TGCGCCAGCAGTCATTGGCCCAGAGGTGAAAAACTGTTTTTT. Protein: CASSHWPRGEKLFF.